The 19 T cell receptor beta chains reported below all come from one sample, sequenced in a study of T cell responses to AZD1222 COVID-19 vaccine. Sequencing was performed with immunoSEQ multiplex PCR; in TCRdb, only in-frame clones are kept and a portion is missing. The profile shows hundreds of thousands of clones, 94% of them singletons. Here the sequenced sample was peripheral blood, taken 28 days after the second AZD1222 dose. Receptor source: an adult who received the AZD1222 COVID-19 vaccine.

The chain links TRBV3-1 (or the pseudogene TRBV3-2) to TRBJ2-7; D not certain. Trimming took off 3 bases at V and 0 bases at J, with 3 bases between the two ends. The CDR3 spans 12 residues. Germline lookup yields CDR1 LGHDT and CDR2 YNNKEL (reference sequence). CDR3 sequence: CASSHASYEQYF. In nucleotides, the CDR3 is TGTGCCAGCAGCCACGCCTCCTACGAGCAGTACTTC.

The chain uses TRBV5-4 and TRBJ2-2; 8 bases match TRBD2. Germline CDR1 is SGHNT and CDR2 is YYREEE (reference sequence). The CDR3 contains 17 residues. Unmatched junction bases numbered 7, after V lost 3 bases and J lost 0 bases. The CDR3 protein is CASSWGPGGANTGELFF. The CDR3 DNA reads as TGTGCCAGCAGCTGGGGGCCCGGGGGGGCGAACACCGGGGAGCTGTTTTTT.

This sequence joins TRBV28 and TRBJ2-2, with 8 bases matching TRBD1. From germline, CDR1 is MDHEN and CDR2 SYDVKM. This CDR3 contains 14 residues. V was clipped by 6 bases and J by 6 bases; unmatched bases: 6. The CDR3 loop is CASRTGGYAGELFF. The CDR3 DNA reads TGTGCCAGCAGAACAGGGGGTTACGCCGGGGAGCTGTTTTTT.

The chain combines TRBV15 with TRBJ1-2, with 9 bases that match TRBD1. V shed 4 bases, J shed 8 bases, and the junction held 8 bases outside the gene matches. Germline lookup yields CDR1 LNHNV and CDR2 YYDKDF (reference sequence). This CDR3 is 14 amino acids long. Here the CDR3 reads CATSTRRTGVGYTF. In DNA, the CDR3 is TGTGCCACCAGCACGAGGAGGACAGGGGTCGGCTACACCTTC.

The chain combines TRBV30 with TRBJ2-1; 7 bases agree with TRBD2. There are 12 residues in the CDR3. Germline V gene lookup returns CDR1 GTSNPN and CDR2 SVGIG (reference sequence). The V segment lost 3 bases and the J segment 13 bases; nucleotides outside the gene matches: 9. CDR3 sequence: CAWSENRDYQFF. CDR3 nucleotide sequence: TGTGCCTGGAGCGAAAACCGGGACTATCAGTTCTTC. The variable domain in full, with the rest retrieved from reference TRBV30 and TRBJ2-1, is SQTIHQWPATLVQPVGSPLSLECTVEGTSNPNLYWYRQAAGRGLQLLFYSVGIGQISSEVPQNLSASRPQDRQFILSSKKLLLSDSGFYLCAWSENRDYQFFGPGTRLTVL.

The chain combines TRBV28 with TRBJ2-3; 13 bases are a match to TRBD2. The trim removed 7 bases at V and 3 bases at J, leaving 1 base unmatched. CDR3 size: 14 residues. The germline V gene has CDR1 MDHEN and CDR2 SYDVKM. For the CDR3, the DNA is TGTGCCAGCAAACTAGCGGGGGGGACAGATACGCAGTATTTT. Translated: CASKLAGGTDTQYF.

The chain carries TRBV7-9 and TRBJ1-2; 7 bases are a match to TRBD1. With V trimmed by 5 bases and J by 6 bases, 15 bases remained unmatched. Looked up from germline, CDR1 is SEHNR and CDR2 is FQNEAQ (reference sequence). This CDR3 region has 16 residues. CDR3 amino acids: CASSAGPEGATDGYTF. CDR3 sequence (DNA): TGTGCCAGCAGCGCCGGGCCGGAGGGGGCAACGGATGGCTACACCTTC.

V and J are TRBV19 and TRBJ1-2; 7 positions match TRBD1. Germline V lookup: CDR1 LNHDA, CDR2 SQIVND (reference sequence). The CDR3 spans 14 residues. Trimming removed 4 bases from V and 2 bases from J; junction bases left unmatched: 4. CDR3 DNA: TGTGCCAGTAGTAACCGACAGGGAAACTATGGCTACACCTTC. Translated, it gives CASSNRQGNYGYTF. Combining the CDR3 with reference TRBV19 and TRBJ1-2 gives the whole variable domain DGGITQSPKYLFRKEGQNVTLSCEQNLNHDAMYWYRQDPGQGLRLIYYSQIVNDFQKGDIAEGYSVSREKKESFPLTVTSAQKNPTAFYLCASSNRQGNYGYTFGSGTRLTVV.

This clone occurred a few times. This sequence joins TRBV3-1 (or the pseudogene TRBV3-2) and TRBJ1-3; D might be TRBD1 (6 bases). Per the germline V gene, CDR1 is LGHDT and CDR2 is YNNKEL (reference sequence). The CDR3 length is 14 residues. The ends were cut back, 8 bases at V and 4 bases at J, with 15 bases in the middle. CDR3 protein: CASREQGAGNTIYF. The CDR3, as DNA: TGTGCCAGCCGGGAACAGGGTGCCGGAAACACCATATATTTT.

The chain is built from TRBV19 and TRBJ2-1; D gene ambiguous. Germline V gene data show CDR1 as LNHDA and CDR2 as SQIVND (reference sequence). This CDR3 spans 11 amino acids. The V and J ends lost 4 bases and 8 bases respectively, with 6 bases between them. DNA of the CDR3: TGTGCCAGTAGTAGAGGCGATGAGCAGTTCTTC. Amino acid sequence: CASSRGDEQFF.

The rearrangement links TRBV3-1 (or the pseudogene TRBV3-2) to TRBJ2-2; D is possibly TRBD2 (5 bases). Deletions cut 0 bases from V and 8 bases from J, with 10 bases between. The germline V gene encodes CDR1 LGHDT and CDR2 YNNKEL (reference sequence). This CDR3 comprises 14 residues. The CDR3 sequence: CASSQEGGFGELFF. For the CDR3, the DNA is TGTGCCAGCAGCCAAGAAGGAGGATTTGGGGAGCTGTTTTTT.

The chain links TRBV3-1 (or the pseudogene TRBV3-2) to TRBJ2-7, with TRBD2 as a possible D gene (5 bases). Germline CDR1 is LGHDT and CDR2 is YNNKEL (reference sequence). The CDR3 is 14 amino acids. The V gene lost 3 bases and the J gene lost 3 bases, with 12 bases spanning the gap. The CDR3 bases are TGTGCCAGCAGCCACCACCGGGAAAACTACGAGCAGTACTTC. Its protein is CASSHHRENYEQYF.

J is TRBJ2-5 and V is TRBV5-1, with TRBD2 identical over 7 bases. After removal of 2 bases from V and 5 bases from J, the junction contained 6 bases not matched to a gene. The V gene's germline CDR1 is SGHRS and CDR2 YFSETQ. The CDR3 is made up of 14 amino acids. As DNA, the CDR3 is TGCGCCAGCAGCTTCGGAAGCGGGAAGGAGACCCAGTACTTC. It is translated as CASSFGSGKETQYF.

The CDR3 sequence is CASSLELSGELFF. CDR3 bases: TGCGCCAGCAGCTTAGAGTTGTCCGGGGAGCTGTTTTTT. The V and J genes are TRBV5-1 and TRBJ2-2; D not certain. The ends were cut back, 2 bases at V and 6 bases at J, with 8 bases in the middle. The CDR3 loop spans 13 amino acids. Looked up from germline, CDR1 is SGHRS and CDR2 is YFSETQ.

The V gene is TRBV6-2 or TRBV6-3, the J gene TRBJ2-1; 16 bases align to TRBD2. The junction had 5 bases not matched to a gene; V was cut back by 6 bases and J by 3 bases. The CDR3 is 17 residues long. In germline, CDR1 is MNHEY, CDR2 SVGEGT. CDR3 coding DNA: TGTGCCAGCAGCCACGGGACTAGCGGGAGGGTCTACAATGAGCAGTTCTTC. As protein: CASSHGTSGRVYNEQFF.

The V and J genes are TRBV5-1 and TRBJ1-6; D not resolved. From germline, CDR1 is SGHRS and CDR2 YFSETQ. This CDR3 has 15 amino acids. The V end lost 0 bases, the J end lost 5 bases, and 9 bases lay between the germline ends. The CDR3 is CASSLARGNNSPLHF. The CDR3 nucleotides are TGCGCCAGCAGCTTGGCCCGGGGAAATAATTCACCCCTCCACTTT.

The V gene is TRBV28, the J gene TRBJ1-4; weak D call: TRBD1 (6 bases). Between the trimmed V and J ends, which lost 3 bases and 7 bases, there was a span of 12 bases. Germline CDR1 is MDHEN and CDR2 is SYDVKM. This CDR3 is 14 amino acids long. The CDR3 reads CASSLGGQFEKLFF. The DNA of the CDR3 is TGTGCCAGCAGTTTGGGGGGGCAATTTGAAAAACTGTTTTTT.

V is TRBV7-9 and J is TRBJ2-5; D possibly uses TRBD1 or TRBD2 (6 bases each). V was cut by 5 bases and J by 4 bases, with 17 bases left in between. Germline V gives CDR1 SEHNR, CDR2 FQNEAQ (reference sequence). The CDR3 totals 15 residues. This chain's CDR3 is CASSPRGGAGETQYF. DNA of the CDR3: TGTGCCAGCAGCCCCAGGGGCGGGGCGGGAGAGACCCAGTACTTC.

The chain recombines TRBV6-5 with TRBJ2-5; D is unclear. This CDR3 has 13 residues. Germline values: CDR1 MNHEY, CDR2 SVGAGI. V was clipped by 2 bases and J by 3 bases, with 7 bases between them. The CDR3 nucleotides read TGTGCCAGCAGTTACCGCCGGGAAGAGACCCAGTACTTC. It codes for CASSYRREETQYF.